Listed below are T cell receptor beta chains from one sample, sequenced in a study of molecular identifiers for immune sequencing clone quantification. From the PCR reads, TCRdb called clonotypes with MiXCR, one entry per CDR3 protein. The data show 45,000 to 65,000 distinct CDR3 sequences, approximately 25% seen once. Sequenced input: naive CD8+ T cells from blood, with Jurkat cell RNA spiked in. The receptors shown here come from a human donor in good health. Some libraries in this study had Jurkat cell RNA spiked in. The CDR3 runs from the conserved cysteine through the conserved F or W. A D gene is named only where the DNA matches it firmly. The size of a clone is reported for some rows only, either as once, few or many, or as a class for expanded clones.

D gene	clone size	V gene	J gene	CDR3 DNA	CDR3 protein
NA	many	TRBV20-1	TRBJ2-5	TGCAGTGCTCCACCCCCGTACCCCCAGGAGACCCAGTACTTC	CSAPPPYPQETQYF
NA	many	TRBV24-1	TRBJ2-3	TGTGCCACCAGTGATTTTCCCCCCCCGGGACAAGGGTCCACAGATACGCAGTATTTT	CATSDFPPPGQGSTDTQYF
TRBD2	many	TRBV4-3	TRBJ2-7	TGCGCCAGCAGCCAAGGCGGGAGCTCCTACGAGCAGTACTTC	CASSQGGSSYEQYF
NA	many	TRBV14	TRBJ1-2	TGTGCCAGCAATCCGGGGGCAGGGAGTTACTATGGCTACACCTTC	CASNPGAGSYYGYTF
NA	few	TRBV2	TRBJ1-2	TGTGCCAGCAGTGGCACAGGGTACCCTGGCTACACCTTC	CASSGTGYPGYTF
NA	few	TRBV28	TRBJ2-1	TGTGCCAGCAGTTTATGGCCGGCCAATGAGCAGTTCTTC	CASSLWPANEQFF
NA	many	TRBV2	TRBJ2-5	TGTGCCAGCAGCCGCAGAGCGGGTCCCCAAGAGACCCAGTACTTC	CASSRRAGPQETQYF
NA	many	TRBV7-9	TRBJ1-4	TGTGCCAGCAGCTTTGAAGGGGAAAAACTGTTTTTT	CASSFEGEKLFF
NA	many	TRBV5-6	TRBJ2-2	TGTGCCAGCAGCTTAGCTGGGAACACCGGGGAGCTGTTTTTT	CASSLAGNTGELFF
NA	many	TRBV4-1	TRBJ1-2	TGCGCCAGCAGCCAAGATAACGGGGCGGGCTATGGCTACACCTTC	CASSQDNGAGYGYTF
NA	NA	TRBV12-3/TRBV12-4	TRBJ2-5	TGTGCCAGCAGTGGTCAAAGGGAGACCCAGTACTTC	CASSGQRETQYF
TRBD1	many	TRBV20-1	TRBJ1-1	TGCAGTGCTAGAACAGGGGACACTGAAGCTTTCTTT	CSARTGDTEAFF
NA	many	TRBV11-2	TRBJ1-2	TGTGCCAGCAGCCAAACAAGCTATGGCTACACCTTC	CASSQTSYGYTF
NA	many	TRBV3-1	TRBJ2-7	TGTGCCAGCAGCCAAGATCTAGGTGCCTTGGAGCAGTACTTC	CASSQDLGALEQYF
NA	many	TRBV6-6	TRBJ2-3	TGTGCCAGCAGTTACGGGGCAGGGGATACGCAGTATTTT	CASSYGAGDTQYF
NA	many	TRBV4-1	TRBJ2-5	TGCGCCAGCAGCCAAGATCCATCAGGGGACCAAGAGACCCAGTACTTC	CASSQDPSGDQETQYF
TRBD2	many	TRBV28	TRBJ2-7	TGTGCCAGCAGTCTCATAGCGGGCCCCTACGAGCAGTACTTC	CASSLIAGPYEQYF
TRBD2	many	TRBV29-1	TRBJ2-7	TGCAGCGCCAAACTAGCGGGAGACTTGTACGAGCAGTACTTC	CSAKLAGDLYEQYF
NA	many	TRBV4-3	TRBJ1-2	TGCGCCAGCAGCCAAGATACGAGGGGACCAGCCTATGGCTACACCTTC	CASSQDTRGPAYGYTF
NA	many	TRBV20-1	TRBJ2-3	TGCAGTGCTCCGGCCACAGATACGCAGTATTTT	CSAPATDTQYF
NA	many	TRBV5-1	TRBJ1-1	TGCGCCAGCAGCTTGGCCAATTGGAACACTGAAGCTTTCTTT	CASSLANWNTEAFF
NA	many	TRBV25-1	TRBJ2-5	TGTGCCAGCAGCGGAGAGACCCAGTACTTC	CASSGETQYF
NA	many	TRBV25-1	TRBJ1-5	TGTGCCAGCAGTGAATCTGGTGTTGGTCAGCCCCAGCATTTT	CASSESGVGQPQHF
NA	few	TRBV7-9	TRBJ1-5	TGTGCCAGCAGCTTATCCTTCCCGCGGGATCAGCCCCAGCATTTT	CASSLSFPRDQPQHF
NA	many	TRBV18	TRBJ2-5	TGTGCCAGCTCACCAGAAGCAGGGGCCCGGGGAGAGACCCAGTACTTC	CASSPEAGARGETQYF
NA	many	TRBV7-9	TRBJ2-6	TGTGCCAGCAGCATGGGGACATATGGGGCCAACGTCCTGACTTTC	CASSMGTYGANVLTF
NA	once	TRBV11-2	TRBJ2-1	TGTGCCAGCAGCTTAAGTTCTCAAGCCTCCAATGAGCAGTTCTTT	CASSLSSQASNEQFF
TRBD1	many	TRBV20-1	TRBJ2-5	TGCAGTGCTAGAGGTCCGACAGGGGGCGCAGGGCAAGAGACCCAGTACTTC	CSARGPTGGAGQETQYF
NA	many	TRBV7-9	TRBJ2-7	TGTGCCAGCAGCCCCATCGAGGCCTCCTACGAGCAGTACTTC	CASSPIEASYEQYF
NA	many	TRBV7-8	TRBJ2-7	TGTGCCAGCAGCTTCCGAGCCTACGAGCAGTACTTC	CASSFRAYEQYF
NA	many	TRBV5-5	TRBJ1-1	TGTGCCAGCAGTCCACAGGTGAACACTGAAGCTTTCTTT	CASSPQVNTEAFF